Each of the 16 T cell receptor beta chains below was sequenced from the same sample in a study of T cells in Graves' hyperthyroidism and ophthalmopathy. RNA transcripts yielded amplified TCR beta CDR3 regions. The study used the HTBI primer set for a first-round RT-PCR of the TCR CDR3. TCRdb passed the multiplex PCR reads through MiXCR, listing each CDR3 protein once. The sample includes roughly 400,000 distinct CDR3 sequences, about 14% of them seen just once. The sequenced material came from blood. Receptors were obtained from a man aged 45 to 65 with Graves' ophthalmopathy.

This clonotype appeared a few times. The rearrangement uses TRBV12-3 or TRBV12-4 and TRBJ2-3, with 13 nucleotides matching TRBD2. Unmatched junction bases numbered 9, after V lost 8 bases and J lost 1 base. This CDR3 spans 17 amino acids. This CDR3 reads CASLRTSGRYGTDTQYF. CDR3 nucleotide sequence: TGTGCCAGCCTTAGGACTAGCGGGAGATACGGCACAGATACGCAGTATTTT.

This clonotype came up once. Being one base from a much bigger clone, this may be a read error. The V call is TRBV20-1, the J call TRBJ1-4; D not resolved. The CDR3 length is 14 residues. From germline, CDR1 is DFQATT and CDR2 SNEGSKA (reference sequence). The V gene lost 5 bases and the J gene lost 0 bases, with 10 bases spanning the gap. The CDR3 DNA follows: TGCAGTGCTGGGGTACCGTCAACTAATGAAAAACTGTTTTTT. This sequence encodes CSAGVPSTNEKLFF.

This clonotype appeared once. V gene TRBV15 combines with J gene TRBJ2-2; D uncertain. CDR3 length equals 15 residues. Germline V gene sequence: CDR1 LNHNV, CDR2 YYDKDF (reference sequence). Trimming left V 5 bases short and J 2 bases short, with 12 bases between. CDR3 coding DNA: TGTGCCACCAGCGGGTTCGTGGGAAACACCGGGGAGCTGTTTTTT. It is translated as CATSGFVGNTGELFF.

Only a few counts were recorded for this clonotype. This chain joins TRBV28 and TRBJ1-6, with D uncertain. The V gene's germline CDR1 is MDHEN and CDR2 SYDVKM. Trimming removed 6 bases from V and 6 bases from J, with 12 bases in between. The CDR3 consists of 14 residues. CDR3 sequence reads: CASSPPVSNSPLHF. The CDR3 DNA is TGTGCCAGCAGCCCTCCAGTTTCTAATTCACCCCTCCACTTT.

The chain couples TRBV29-1 to TRBJ2-7; 8 positions agree with TRBD1. CDR3 length: 14 amino acids. The V segment lost 4 bases and the J segment 4 bases; nucleotides outside the gene matches: 9. Per germline, CDR1 SQVTM and CDR2 ANQGSEA. The CDR3 nucleotides are TGCAGCGTTGTCAGGACAGGGACCCAGTACGAGCAGTACTTC. Translating it yields CSVVRTGTQYEQYF.

This clonotype was seen many times. The V call is TRBV29-1, the J call TRBJ2-5; 7 bases line up with TRBD1. This CDR3 has 13 residues. Germline values: CDR1 SQVTM, CDR2 ANQGSEA. Unmatched junction bases numbered 3, after V lost 3 bases and J lost 2 bases. CDR3 sequence: CSVDGDRQETQYF. The CDR3 nucleotides read TGCAGCGTTGATGGGGACAGACAAGAGACCCAGTACTTC.

In this sample, this clonotype turned up many times. The rearrangement joins TRBV12-5 to TRBJ1-1; D is ambiguous. V lost 1 base and J 0 bases, leaving 6 bases between the germline ends. Per germline, CDR1 LGHNT and CDR2 FRNRAP. The CDR3 runs 14 residues. Here the CDR3 DNA reads TGTGCTAGTGGTTTGGCCCCAATGAACACTGAAGCTTTCTTT. This gives the protein CASGLAPMNTEAFF.

This sequence joins TRBV29-1 and TRBJ2-1; unclear D gene. The V and J ends lost 4 bases and 5 bases respectively, with 6 bases between them. CDR3 length: 11 residues. From germline, CDR1 is SQVTM and CDR2 ANQGSEA. CDR3 loop: CSVGVNNEQFF. CDR3 nucleotide sequence: TGCAGCGTTGGAGTTAACAATGAGCAGTTCTTC.

Ten or more counts support this clonotype. V and J are TRBV6-1 and TRBJ2-1, with D perhaps matching TRBD1 or TRBD2 (6 bases each). With 6 bases removed from V and 6 bases from J, the gap between germline ends came to 15 bases. CDR3 length: 14 amino acids. Germline V gene sequence: CDR1 MNHNS, CDR2 SASEGT. In DNA form, the CDR3 reads TGTGCCAGCAGACCTGGAGGGGGTAGCAATGAGCAGTTCTTC. This codes for CASRPGGGSNEQFF.

This clonotype was observed a handful of times. This sequence joins TRBV3-1 and TRBJ1-2, with 9 bases lining up with TRBD1. J was trimmed by 2 bases and V by 5 bases; bases with no gene match: 9. The CDR3 contains 16 residues. Germline V gene lookup returns CDR1 LGHDT and CDR2 YNNKEL (reference sequence). This chain's CDR3 is CASSERAGTGNYGYTF. The DNA for the CDR3 is TGTGCCAGCAGCGAAAGGGCCGGGACAGGGAACTATGGCTACACCTTC.

This clonotype was seen many times. The chain has TRBV11-2 and TRBJ1-1; D unresolved. Trimming cost V 4 bases and J 2 bases, with 11 bases left between them. The germline V gene encodes CDR1 SGHAT and CDR2 FQNNGV. The CDR3 is 14 amino acids. The CDR3 loop reads CASSSRTSNTEAFF. The CDR3 DNA sequence: TGTGCCAGCAGCTCTCGAACTTCCAACACTGAAGCTTTCTTT.

This clonotype was seen a few times. The chain links TRBV27 to TRBJ2-3; 12 nucleotides agree with TRBD2. Germline V gene lookup returns CDR1 MNHEY and CDR2 SMNVEV (reference sequence). The CDR3 loop spans 18 amino acids. J lost 0 bases, V lost 5 bases, and 9 bases had no gene match. The CDR3 DNA is TGTGCCAGCAGTCCAGGACTAGCGGGGAGGGGAAGCACAGATACGCAGTATTTT. Protein product: CASSPGLAGRGSTDTQYF.

The chain combines TRBV27 with TRBJ2-5; 13 bases align to TRBD2. This CDR3 is 18 amino acids long. Germline V gene lookup returns CDR1 MNHEY and CDR2 SMNVEV (reference sequence). Losses at the gene ends were 5 bases for V and 3 bases for J; bases not matched to a gene: 12. The CDR3, as DNA: TGTGCCAGCAGTCCGCCCTACAGGACTAGCGGGAGAAAAGAGACCCAGTACTTC. This translates into CASSPPYRTSGRKETQYF.

This clonotype was picked up many times. The V gene is TRBV2, the J gene TRBJ2-5, with 10 nucleotides matching TRBD1. From germline, CDR1 is SNHLY and CDR2 FYNNEI. V gave up 8 bases and J gave up 5 bases; unmatched junction bases: 20. The CDR3 is 18 residues long. As DNA, the CDR3 is TGTGCCAGCGCAGTTCGTATCGGAGTGGGACAGGGGATCGAGACCCAGTACTTC. It translates to CASAVRIGVGQGIETQYF.

This clonotype turned up a few times. This rearrangement joins TRBV28 to TRBJ2-3, with 7 bases matching TRBD1. The length of the CDR3 is 13 residues. Unmatched junction bases numbered 2, after V lost 6 bases and J lost 2 bases. In germline, CDR1 is MDHEN, CDR2 SYDVKM. CDR3 coding DNA: TGTGCCAGCAGAGGACAGGCCACAGATACGCAGTATTTT. This translates into CASRGQATDTQYF.

Turning to this clonotype: Mismatch with germline at one junction end may stem from a read error. This chain uses TRBV19 with TRBJ1-4, with a weak D call TRBD1 (6 bases). The CDR3 spans 14 residues. The V gene's germline CDR1 is LNHDA and CDR2 SQIVND (reference sequence). The CDR3 DNA follows: TGTGCCAGTAGCGGGACAACAACTAATGAAAAACTGCTTTTT. Amino acids: CASSGTTTNEKLLF.